These 31 T cell receptor beta chains share one sample of origin, sequenced in a study of OX40 agonist ivuxolimab in advanced cancers. Generated by immunoSEQ multiplex PCR, the TCRdb table keeps only in-frame clones and is missing some. The sample holds under 80,000 clones, around 82% seen once. The sample consisted of CD4+ or CD8+ T cells sorted from blood, taken in a trial of the OX40 agonist ivuxolimab. These receptors all come from an adult with an advanced solid tumor such as melanoma, head and neck, liver or kidney cancer.

This clone appeared once. The chain has TRBV5-8 and TRBJ2-2; 11 nucleotides align to TRBD2. In germline, CDR1 is SGHTS, CDR2 YDEGEE. V was pared by 1 base and J by 5 bases, with 4 bases of the junction left unmatched. CDR3 length: 16 amino acids. CDR3 region: CASSLLTSGVTGELFF. The CDR3 DNA reads TGTGCCAGCAGCTTGTTGACTAGCGGGGTTACCGGGGAGCTGTTTTTT.

This chain links TRBV15 with TRBJ1-1; the D is unclear. Germline CDR1 and CDR2: LNHNV and YYDKDF (reference sequence). Trimming shortened V by 0 bases and J by 0 bases, and 5 bases separated the two germline ends. The CDR3 has 14 residues. In nucleotides, the CDR3 is TGTGCCACCAGCAGAGACTACATGAACACTGAAGCTTTCTTT. Protein product: CATSRDYMNTEAFF.

This sequence joins TRBV5-1 and TRBJ2-5; D is possibly TRBD2 (5 bases). The length of the CDR3 is 14 residues. Trimming removed 4 bases at V and 0 bases at J, with 10 bases between. CDR1 and CDR2 from the germline V gene are SGHRS and YFSETQ. The CDR3 loop is CASSPAGDQETQYF. The CDR3, as DNA: TGCGCCAGCAGCCCGGCCGGGGACCAAGAGACCCAGTACTTC. Full variable domain (outside the CDR3, taken from reference TRBV5-1 and TRBJ2-5): KAGVTQTPRYLIKTRGQQVTLSCSPISGHRSVSWYQQTPGQGLQFLFEYFSETQRNKGNFPGRFSGRQFSNSRSEMNVSTLELGDSALYLCASSPAGDQETQYFGPGTRLLVL.

V usage is TRBV27 and J usage is TRBJ1-2; the match to TRBD1 covers 8 bases. In germline, CDR1 is MNHEY, CDR2 SMNVEV (reference sequence). The CDR3 runs 15 residues. The trim removed 4 bases at V and 8 bases at J, leaving 12 bases unmatched. This CDR3 is CASSSGQGLSGGYTF. The CDR3, as DNA: TGTGCCAGCAGTTCCGGACAGGGTTTATCGGGGGGCTACACCTTC.

This clone was seen a handful of times. The chain is built from TRBV11-3 and TRBJ2-1; 7 nucleotides match TRBD1. Trimming removed 1 base from V and 6 bases from J; junction bases left unmatched: 9. The CDR3 spans 16 residues. The V gene's germline CDR1 is SGHNT and CDR2 YENEEA. The CDR3 region is CASSLGVTGASNEQFF. The CDR3 nucleotides read TGTGCCAGCAGCTTAGGGGTAACAGGGGCTAGCAATGAGCAGTTCTTC.

The chain links TRBV5-1 to TRBJ2-5; 9 bases match TRBD1. The CDR3 length is 16 residues. V was clipped by 0 bases and J by 2 bases; unmatched bases: 5. Per germline, CDR1 SGHRS and CDR2 YFSETQ. The CDR3 DNA sequence: TGCGCCAGCAGCTTGGCCGTAGGACAGGGGCAAGAGACCCAGTACTTC. This translates into CASSLAVGQGQETQYF.

In its sample, this clone was seen a few times. The V and J genes are TRBV2 and TRBJ1-2, with 7 bases fitting TRBD1. V lost 3 bases, J lost 5 bases, and 9 bases stayed unmatched. Germline V gene data show CDR1 as SNHLY and CDR2 as FYNNEI. The CDR3 runs to 15 residues. This chain's CDR3 is CASSDWPGGLYGYTF. The CDR3 DNA follows: TGTGCCAGCAGTGATTGGCCAGGGGGTTTATATGGCTACACCTTC.

V gene TRBV6-1 combines with J gene TRBJ2-7; 15 bases match TRBD2. This CDR3 contains 15 residues. After removal of 5 bases from V and 4 bases from J, the junction contained 3 bases not matched to a gene. Germline V CDR1 and CDR2: MNHNS, SASEGT. The DNA for the CDR3 is TGTGCCAGCAGTTCCGGGACTAGCGGGAGGTACGAGCAGTACTTC. It codes for CASSSGTSGRYEQYF.

The V and J genes are TRBV18 and TRBJ2-5, with D possibly TRBD1 on 6 matching bases. Germline values: CDR1 KGHSH, CDR2 LQKENI. V lost 8 bases and J lost 0, with 10 bases in between. The CDR3 contains 13 residues. The CDR3 loop reads CASRTANQETQYF. The CDR3 bases are TGTGCCAGCCGGACAGCGAACCAAGAGACCCAGTACTTC.

The J gene is TRBJ2-5, the V gene TRBV7-9; D unresolved. CDR1 SEHNR and CDR2 FQNEAQ come from the germline V gene (reference sequence). This CDR3 is built from 12 residues. Trimming stripped 4 bases from V and 1 base from J, with 4 bases between. The CDR3 sequence is CASSYSQETQYF. The CDR3 DNA follows: TGTGCCAGCAGCTATTCCCAAGAGACCCAGTACTTC.

The chain recombines TRBV2 with TRBJ1-4; no clear D gene. The CDR3 sequence is 15 residues long. The V and J ends lost 2 bases and 0 bases respectively, with 7 bases between them. Germline CDR1 is SNHLY and CDR2 is FYNNEI. The CDR3 sequence: CASSERLATNEKLFF. CDR3 nucleotide sequence: TGTGCCAGCAGTGAACGGCTTGCAACTAATGAAAAACTGTTTTTT.

This clone was recorded only once. V is TRBV5-1 and J is TRBJ2-2; D is unclear. CDR1 and CDR2 (germline): SGHRS, YFSETQ. There are 16 residues in the CDR3. V lost 4 bases and J 1 base, leaving 14 bases between the germline ends. CDR3 coding DNA: TGCGCCAGCAGCGTCGGCGTGCTCCGGAACACCGGGGAGCTGTTTTTT. The encoded protein is CASSVGVLRNTGELFF.

V gene TRBV14 combines with J gene TRBJ1-2, with unresolved D. Germline lookup yields CDR1 SGHDN and CDR2 FVKESK. V was clipped by 2 bases and J by 4 bases, with 14 bases between them. This CDR3 comprises 15 residues. The CDR3 DNA is TGTGCCAGCAGCCAAATGGGCAGCGGGCCCTATGGCTACACCTTC. It codes for CASSQMGSGPYGYTF.

CDR3 residues: CASGSGVQGGSGNTIYF. CDR3 nucleotide sequence: TGTGCCAGCGGTTCTGGGGTACAGGGGGGCTCTGGAAACACCATATATTTT. The chain has TRBV7-2 and TRBJ1-3; 8 nucleotides agree with TRBD1. Germline trimming cut 8 bases from V and 0 bases from J; bases unmatched to any gene: 12. CDR1 is SGHTA and CDR2 is FQGNSA in the germline V gene. The length of the CDR3 is 17 residues.

V gene TRBV6-6 combines with J gene TRBJ1-3; no firm D call. This CDR3 has 15 residues. The germline gives CDR1 MNHNY, CDR2 SVGAGI (reference sequence). The germline V and J ends were trimmed by 2 bases and 4 bases, with 12 bases remaining between them. The CDR3 spells CASSYQGGGGNTIYF. The CDR3 coding sequence is TGTGCCAGCAGTTACCAAGGAGGAGGAGGAAACACCATATATTTT.

The chain joins TRBV2 to TRBJ2-2; no clear D. Germline CDR1 reads SNHLY; CDR2 reads FYNNEI. The CDR3 length is 15 residues. V was shortened by 8 bases and J by 0 bases, with 13 bases between the two germline ends. The CDR3 region has the DNA TGTGCCAGCCACCCCGGAAACGCGAACACCGGGGAGCTGTTTTTT. Residues: CASHPGNANTGELFF.

The chain combines TRBV7-6 with TRBJ2-1; a possible D gene is TRBD1 (6 bases). The CDR3 has 16 amino acids. The germline gives CDR1 SGHVS, CDR2 FNYEAQ. Trimming shortened V by 5 bases and J by 6 bases, and 20 bases separated the two germline ends. The CDR3 bases are TGTGCCAGCAGCCCTCGGGTCTCTCCCAGGGGCAATGAGCAGTTCTTC. It yields the protein CASSPRVSPRGNEQFF.

The J gene is TRBJ2-7, the V gene TRBV18, with D possibly TRBD1 on 5 matching bases. Per the germline V gene, CDR1 is KGHSH and CDR2 is LQKENI. The CDR3 is 14 amino acids. V shed 6 bases and J shed 4 bases, with 16 bases lying between them. CDR3 residues: CASSQGNHNYEQYF. Written as DNA, the CDR3 is TGTGCCAGCTCCCAGGGTAATCATAATTACGAGCAGTACTTC.

This chain uses TRBV11-2 with TRBJ2-7, with no clear D. The CDR3 runs 15 residues. V gave up 1 base and J gave up 3 bases, with 13 bases separating them. CDR1 and CDR2 (germline): SGHAT, FQNNGV. CDR3 nucleotides: TGTGCCAGCAGCTTAGCCCTTGGAGCCGACTACGAGCAGTACTTC. As protein: CASSLALGADYEQYF.

This clone came up many times. This chain links TRBV20-1 with TRBJ1-1; tentative D call: TRBD1 (5 bases). V shed 6 bases and J shed 10 bases, with 15 bases lying between them. Germline V lookup: CDR1 DFQATT, CDR2 SNEGSKA (reference sequence). The CDR3 contains 11 residues. CDR3 protein: CSAQGAGLAFF. The CDR3 bases are TGCAGTGCCCAGGGTGCGGGGTTAGCTTTCTTT.

The chain has TRBV5-1 and TRBJ2-2; D not resolved. V was shortened by 2 bases and J by 1 base, with 9 bases between the two germline ends. The CDR3 runs 15 residues. Germline CDR1 is SGHRS and CDR2 is YFSETQ. CDR3: CASSFGPGNTGELFF. The CDR3 DNA reads as TGCGCCAGCAGCTTTGGTCCCGGGAACACCGGGGAGCTGTTTTTT.

The rearrangement links TRBV6-1 to TRBJ1-2, with D perhaps matching TRBD1 (6 bases). Trimming took 2 bases from V and 6 from J, leaving 22 bases between them. The CDR3 is 17 residues long. The germline CDR1 and CDR2 sequences are MNHNS and SASEGT. This CDR3 reads CASSEWGPELVRNGYTF. In DNA, the CDR3 is TGTGCCAGCAGTGAATGGGGGCCCGAACTAGTGAGAAATGGCTACACCTTC.

V and J are TRBV18 and TRBJ2-1; 9 positions match TRBD1. The CDR3 covers 17 residues. Trimming cost V 0 bases and J 2 bases; bases outside gene matches: 5. The V gene's germline CDR1 is KGHSH and CDR2 LQKENI. CDR3: CASSPPGTGRAYNEQFF. The CDR3, as DNA: TGTGCCAGCTCACCACCTGGGACAGGGCGAGCCTACAATGAGCAGTTCTTC.

This sequence joins TRBV6-6 and TRBJ2-4, with D perhaps matching TRBD1 (6 bases). V shed 6 bases and J shed 7 bases, with 13 bases lying between them. CDR3 length equals 13 residues. Per the germline V gene, CDR1 is MNHNY and CDR2 is SVGAGI (reference sequence). The CDR3 sequence is CASSEQGSNIQYF. The CDR3 nucleotides are TGTGCCAGCAGCGAACAGGGTTCCAACATTCAGTACTTC.

V usage is TRBV28 and J usage is TRBJ1-4; TRBD1 agrees at 7 bases. The CDR3 is 17 amino acids. Per the germline V gene, CDR1 is MDHEN and CDR2 is SYDVKM. The junction had 10 bases not matched to a gene; V was cut back by 4 bases and J by 2 bases. The CDR3 here is CASSYPDRFGTNEKLFF. In DNA, the CDR3 is TGTGCCAGCAGTTACCCGGACAGGTTCGGGACTAATGAAAAACTGTTTTTT.

The V and J genes are TRBV28 and TRBJ1-4; 7 bases line up with TRBD1. V shed 3 bases, J shed 13 bases, and the junction held 23 bases outside the gene matches. Germline lookup yields CDR1 MDHEN and CDR2 SYDVKM. The CDR3 consists of 18 residues. The CDR3 DNA reads TGTGCCAGCAGTTTCGGTTTATGGGAGGACAGGTTTCTAGGAGGACTGTTTTTT. Protein: CASSFGLWEDRFLGGLFF.

The CDR3 loop reads CAISESGGGDTGELFF. The CDR3, as DNA: TGTGCCATCAGTGAGTCAGGAGGGGGGGACACCGGGGAGCTGTTTTTT. This chain joins TRBV10-3 and TRBJ2-2; D perhaps matches TRBD2 (7 bases). V lost 0 bases, J lost 3 bases, and 11 bases lay in between. Germline loops: CDR1 ENHRY, CDR2 SYGVKD. The CDR3 extends over 16 amino acids.

V usage is TRBV7-8 and J usage is TRBJ1-5; TRBD1 agrees at 7 bases. The CDR3 sequence is 15 residues long. Germline V gene lookup returns CDR1 SGHVS and CDR2 FQNEAQ. The trim removed 1 base at V and 3 bases at J, leaving 3 bases unmatched. The chain's CDR3 is CASSLGDSPNQPQHF. The CDR3 DNA sequence: TGTGCCAGCAGCTTAGGGGACAGTCCCAATCAGCCCCAGCATTTT.

In DNA form, the CDR3 reads TGCGCCAGCAGCCCCGGAGCCTCTGGGGCCAACGTCCTGACTTTC. Translated, it gives CASSPGASGANVLTF. The chain joins TRBV4-3 to TRBJ2-6; D remains unclear. Germline CDR1 and CDR2: LGHNA and YSLEER. The CDR3 is 15 amino acids. Trimming removed 4 bases from V and 0 bases from J, with 7 bases in between.

This clone came up a few times. The gene calls are TRBV7-7 and TRBJ2-6, with D hard to call. CDR1 SSHAT and CDR2 FNYEAQ come from the germline V gene (reference sequence). The germline V and J ends were trimmed by 5 bases and 5 bases, with 13 bases remaining between them. This CDR3 is 15 amino acids long. Here the CDR3 reads CASSVPQSRANVLTF. In DNA form, the CDR3 reads TGTGCCAGCAGCGTGCCACAAAGTCGGGCCAACGTCCTGACTTTC.

The chain couples TRBV5-1 to TRBJ2-3; a possible D gene is TRBD2 (5 bases). V was cut by 3 bases and J by 4 bases, with 6 bases left in between. The germline gives CDR1 SGHRS, CDR2 YFSETQ. The CDR3 covers 12 residues. The CDR3 region is CASSSGADTQYF. Here the CDR3 DNA reads TGCGCCAGCAGCTCCGGGGCAGATACGCAGTATTTT.